The 2 T cell receptor beta chains given below trace back to one sample, sequenced in a study of blood T cell repertoires in COVID-19 (dated by TCRdb to the early 2020s). Receptor amplification or capture employed the immunoSEQ multiplex PCR assay. This immuneACCESS table, as held by TCRdb, lists in-frame sequences with V and J called but not all clones. Of the missing ones, under half trace to an unresolved V gene in checked studies; the others have no known cause. Here the sample has roughly 230,000 clones; approximately 86% occur a single time. The top ten hold about 3.8% of the sample. The sequencing input was peripheral blood. The origin of the receptors is a woman over 75 with acute or convalescent COVID-19.

The V call is TRBV30, the J call TRBJ2-7; TRBD1 agrees at 7 bases. The germline CDR1 and CDR2 sequences are GTSNPN and SVGIG (reference sequence). The V segment lost 3 bases and the J segment 7 bases; nucleotides outside the gene matches: 9. The CDR3 consists of 13 residues. In DNA, the CDR3 is TGTGCCTGGAGCCTATACAGGGGTGGAGAGCAGTACTTC. Translated: CAWSLYRGGEQYF.

The chain has TRBV5-6 and TRBJ2-5, with TRBD2 matching over 12 bases. This CDR3 region has 16 residues. Germline V gives CDR1 SGHDT, CDR2 YYEEEE. J was trimmed by 5 bases and V by 3 bases; bases with no gene match: 8. This CDR3 is CASSSLAGGLGETQYF. CDR3 sequence (DNA): TGTGCCAGCAGCTCTCTAGCGGGGGGGCTCGGGGAGACCCAGTACTTC.